This entry lists 2 T cell receptor beta chains sequenced from one sample in a study of shared clonotypes between healthy human individuals. Profiling relied on immunoSEQ multiplex PCR, and the TCRdb table lists in-frame clones only, not all of them. This table has about 2.3 million clones, just over 90% appearing once. The sample comprised naive CD4+ T cells from PBMCs. Subset specified: CD45RA+ positively selected. All receptors derive from a man younger than 30 in good health. Some clones in this sample may be carry-over from other donors' samples.

The chain recombines TRBV5-1 with TRBJ2-3, with D possibly TRBD2 on 5 matching bases. Trimming took 5 bases from V and 2 from J, leaving 15 bases between them. The CDR3 consists of 15 residues. The V gene's germline CDR1 is SGHRS and CDR2 YFSETQ. The CDR3 nucleotides read TGCGCCAGCAGTGACTACCAACACCTCACAGATACGCAGTATTTT. This translates into CASSDYQHLTDTQYF.

This clone was detected once. The rearrangement joins TRBV4-3 to TRBJ1-6; maybe TRBD1 (5 bases). Germline CDR1 is LGHNA and CDR2 is YSLEER. Between the trimmed V and J ends, which lost 0 bases and 6 bases, there was a span of 6 bases. The CDR3 contains 14 residues. CDR3 sequence (DNA): TGCGCCAGCAGCCAAGAGCAGGGTAATTCACCCCTCCACTTT. Residues: CASSQEQGNSPLHF.